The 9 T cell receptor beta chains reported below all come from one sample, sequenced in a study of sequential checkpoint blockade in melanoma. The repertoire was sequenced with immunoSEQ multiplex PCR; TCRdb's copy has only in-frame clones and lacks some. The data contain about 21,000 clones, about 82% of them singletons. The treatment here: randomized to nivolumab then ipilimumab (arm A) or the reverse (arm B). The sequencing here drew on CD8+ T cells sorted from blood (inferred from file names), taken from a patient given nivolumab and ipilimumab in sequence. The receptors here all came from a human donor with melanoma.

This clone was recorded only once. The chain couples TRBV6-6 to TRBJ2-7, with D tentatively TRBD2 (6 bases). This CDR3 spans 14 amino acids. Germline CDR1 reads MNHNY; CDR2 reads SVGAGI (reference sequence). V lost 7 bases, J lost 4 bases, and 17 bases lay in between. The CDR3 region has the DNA TGTGCCAGCAATAGAGCGGGCAGGGCGTACGAGCAGTACTTC. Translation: CASNRAGRAYEQYF.

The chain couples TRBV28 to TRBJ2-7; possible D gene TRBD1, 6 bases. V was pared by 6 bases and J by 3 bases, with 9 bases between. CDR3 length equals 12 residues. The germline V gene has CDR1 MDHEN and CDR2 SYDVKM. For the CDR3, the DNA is TGTGCCAGCAGGGCGGACAGCTACGAGCAGTACTTC. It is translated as CASRADSYEQYF.

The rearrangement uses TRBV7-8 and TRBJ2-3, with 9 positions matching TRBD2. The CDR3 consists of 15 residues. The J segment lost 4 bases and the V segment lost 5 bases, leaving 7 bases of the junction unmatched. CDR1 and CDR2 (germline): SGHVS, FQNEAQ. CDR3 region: CASSPQRGDSDTQYF. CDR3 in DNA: TGTGCCAGCAGCCCCCAGCGGGGGGATTCAGATACGCAGTATTTT.

CDR3 in amino acids: CASSHRDTLLYF. CDR3 coding DNA: TGTGCCAGCAGTCACCGGGACACCCTCTTGTATTTT. The chain is built from TRBV27 and TRBJ2-3, with a tentative D call TRBD1 (6 bases). Deletions cut 5 bases from V and 14 bases from J, with 17 bases between. In germline, CDR1 is MNHEY, CDR2 SMNVEV (reference sequence). The CDR3 spans 12 residues.

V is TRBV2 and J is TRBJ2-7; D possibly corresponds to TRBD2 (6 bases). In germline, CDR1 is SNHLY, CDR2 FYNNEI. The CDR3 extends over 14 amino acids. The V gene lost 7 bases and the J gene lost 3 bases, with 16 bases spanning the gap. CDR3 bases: TGTGCCAGCAACGGGGAGGCGGTTTACTACGAGCAGTACTTC. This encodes CASNGEAVYYEQYF. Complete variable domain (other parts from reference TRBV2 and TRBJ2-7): EPEVTQTPSHQVTQMGQEVILRCVPISNHLYFYWYRQILGQKVEFLVSFYNNEISEKSEIFDDQFSVERPDGSNFTLKIRSTKLEDSAMYFCASNGEAVYYEQYFGPGTRLTVT.

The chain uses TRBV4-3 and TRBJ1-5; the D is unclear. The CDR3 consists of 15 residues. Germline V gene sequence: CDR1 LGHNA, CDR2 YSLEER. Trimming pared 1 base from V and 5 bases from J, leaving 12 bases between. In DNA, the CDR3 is TGCGCCAGCAGCCAAGTGCGGGGAGGGCATCAGCCCCAGCATTTT. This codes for CASSQVRGGHQPQHF.

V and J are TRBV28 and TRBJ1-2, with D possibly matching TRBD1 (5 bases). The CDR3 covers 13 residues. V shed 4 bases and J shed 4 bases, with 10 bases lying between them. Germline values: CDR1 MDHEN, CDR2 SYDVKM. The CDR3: CASSSPTAYGYTF. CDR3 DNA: TGTGCCAGCAGTTCCCCGACAGCCTATGGCTACACCTTC.

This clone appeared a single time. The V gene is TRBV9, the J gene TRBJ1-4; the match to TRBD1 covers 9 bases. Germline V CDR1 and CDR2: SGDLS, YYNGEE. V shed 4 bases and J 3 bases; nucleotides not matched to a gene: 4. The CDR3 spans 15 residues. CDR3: CASSTRQGANEKLFF. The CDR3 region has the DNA TGTGCCAGCAGCACCCGACAGGGGGCTAATGAAAAACTGTTTTTT.

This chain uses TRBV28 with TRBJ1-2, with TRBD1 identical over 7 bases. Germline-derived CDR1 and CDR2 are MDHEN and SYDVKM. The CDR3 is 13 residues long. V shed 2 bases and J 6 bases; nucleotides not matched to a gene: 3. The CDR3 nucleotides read TGTGCCAGCAGTTTAAGGGGGCGCGATGGCTACACCTTC. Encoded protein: CASSLRGRDGYTF.